Listed below are T cell receptor beta chains from one sample, sequenced in a study of T cells after yellow fever vaccination. TCRdb recomputed calls from the 5' RACE reads with MiXCR, one row per CDR3 protein. The data contain some 350,000 distinct CDR3 sequences, approximately 3.9% of them singletons. The specimen comprised PBMCs, sampled 5 days after the yellow fever booster vaccination. Receptors were obtained from a man younger than 35 who received the YFV17D yellow fever vaccine. Both conserved end residues are part of each CDR3. A D gene is named only where the DNA matches it firmly. Clone sizes are given selectively: once, few, many, or a class where the clone is expanded.

abundance: many
j_gene: TRBJ1-5
v_gene: TRBV4-3
d_gene: -
CDR3aa: CASSQDGNPAQPQHF
CDR3nt: TGCGCCAGCAGCCAAGACGGGAACCCGGCTCAGCCCCAGCATTTT

abundance: few
j_gene: TRBJ2-1
v_gene: TRBV12-3/TRBV12-4
d_gene: -
CDR3aa: CASSQGSPPYNEQFF
CDR3nt: TGTGCCAGCAGCCAGGGTTCCCCTCCCTACAATGAGCAGTTCTTC

abundance: few
j_gene: TRBJ1-2
v_gene: TRBV19
d_gene: TRBD1
CDR3aa: CASRPPGQVGSGYTF
CDR3nt: TGTGCCAGTAGACCTCCGGGACAGGTAGGCTCTGGCTACACCTTC

abundance: few
j_gene: TRBJ2-1
v_gene: TRBV5-4
d_gene: TRBD1
CDR3aa: CASSLARGTGNTNNEQFF
CDR3nt: TGTGCCAGCAGCTTGGCGAGGGGGACAGGGAATACGAACAATGAGCAGTTCTTC

abundance: many
j_gene: TRBJ2-1
v_gene: TRBV5-1
d_gene: TRBD2
CDR3aa: CASSSGLAGGPNEQFF
CDR3nt: TGCGCCAGCAGCTCGGGACTAGCGGGGGGGCCCAATGAGCAGTTCTTC

abundance: few
j_gene: TRBJ1-5
v_gene: TRBV19
d_gene: -
CDR3aa: CASSIDLSYSNQPQHF
CDR3nt: TGTGCCAGTAGTATAGATCTCAGCTATAGCAATCAGCCCCAGCATTTT

abundance: many
j_gene: TRBJ2-1
v_gene: TRBV6-5
d_gene: -
CDR3aa: CASSYGREQFF
CDR3nt: TGTGCCAGCAGTTACGGTAGGGAGCAGTTCTTC

abundance: few
j_gene: TRBJ2-1
v_gene: TRBV4-3
d_gene: TRBD2
CDR3aa: CASSQPRGEAGASYNEQFF
CDR3nt: TGCGCCAGCAGCCAACCACGGGGGGAAGCGGGGGCCTCCTACAATGAGCAGTTCTTC

abundance: many
j_gene: TRBJ2-1
v_gene: TRBV4-1
d_gene: -
CDR3aa: CASSQEGTGLDNEQFF
CDR3nt: TGCGCCAGCAGCCAAGAGGGGACCGGGTTAGACAATGAGCAGTTCTTC

abundance: -
j_gene: TRBJ1-1
v_gene: TRBV11-2
d_gene: -
CDR3aa: CASSHGFGTEAFF
CDR3nt: TGTGCCAGCAGTCACGGGTTTGGGACTGAAGCTTTCTTT

abundance: -
j_gene: TRBJ1-4
v_gene: TRBV13
d_gene: -
CDR3aa: CASSTTAGEKLFF
CDR3nt: TGTGCCAGCAGCACGACGGCGGGAGAAAAACTGTTTTTT

abundance: few
j_gene: TRBJ2-5
v_gene: TRBV10-3
d_gene: -
CDR3aa: CAISETLTRGAQETQYF
CDR3nt: TGTGCCATCAGTGAGACCCTTACCCGAGGGGCCCAAGAGACCCAGTACTTC

abundance: many
j_gene: TRBJ1-6
v_gene: TRBV7-2
d_gene: -
CDR3aa: CASSLVGSPLHF
CDR3nt: TGTGCCAGCAGCTTAGTGGGGTCACCCCTCCACTTT

abundance: many
j_gene: TRBJ2-1
v_gene: TRBV5-1
d_gene: -
CDR3aa: CASSLVQSYNEQFF
CDR3nt: TGCGCCAGCAGCTTGGTGCAGAGCTACAATGAGCAGTTCTTC

abundance: few
j_gene: TRBJ2-4
v_gene: TRBV5-1
d_gene: -
CDR3aa: CASSLGRVTKNIQYF
CDR3nt: TGCGCCAGCAGCTTGGGCAGGGTAACCAAAAACATTCAGTACTTC

abundance: -
j_gene: TRBJ1-5
v_gene: TRBV5-1
d_gene: TRBD1
CDR3aa: CASSKTGASNQPQHF
CDR3nt: TGCGCCAGCAGCAAGACAGGGGCTAGCAATCAGCCCCAGCATTTT

abundance: few
j_gene: TRBJ1-2
v_gene: TRBV5-1
d_gene: -
CDR3aa: CASSLVASLSNYGYTF
CDR3nt: TGCGCCAGCAGCTTGGTGGCAAGTCTGAGTAACTATGGCTACACCTTC

abundance: -
j_gene: TRBJ2-1
v_gene: TRBV6-6
d_gene: -
CDR3aa: CASSPTNYNEQFF
CDR3nt: TGTGCCAGCAGCCCGACAAATTACAATGAGCAGTTCTTC

abundance: many
j_gene: TRBJ1-1
v_gene: TRBV18
d_gene: -
CDR3aa: CASSGLEGGTEAFF
CDR3nt: TGTGCCAGCTCAGGCCTTGAGGGAGGCACTGAAGCTTTCTTT

abundance: many
j_gene: TRBJ1-1
v_gene: TRBV7-9
d_gene: -
CDR3aa: CASSPRGNTEAFF
CDR3nt: TGTGCCAGCAGCCCCAGGGGGAACACTGAAGCTTTCTTT

abundance: -
j_gene: TRBJ1-4
v_gene: TRBV6-5
d_gene: TRBD1
CDR3aa: CASRRTGASATNEKLFF
CDR3nt: TGTGCCAGCAGGCGGACAGGGGCTTCTGCAACTAATGAAAAACTGTTTTTT

abundance: few
j_gene: TRBJ1-6
v_gene: TRBV6-4
d_gene: TRBD1
CDR3aa: CASRMTGVGSPLHF
CDR3nt: TGTGCCAGCAGAATGACAGGGGTGGGTTCACCCCTCCACTTT

abundance: -
j_gene: TRBJ1-1
v_gene: TRBV19
d_gene: -
CDR3aa: CATTVGARVNTEAFF
CDR3nt: TGTGCCACCACCGTTGGGGCGAGAGTGAACACTGAAGCTTTCTTT

abundance: few
j_gene: TRBJ2-1
v_gene: TRBV7-9
d_gene: -
CDR3aa: CASSLGTREQFF
CDR3nt: TGTGCCAGCAGCTTAGGGACCAGAGAGCAGTTCTTC

abundance: -
j_gene: TRBJ1-4
v_gene: TRBV7-2
d_gene: -
CDR3aa: CASSPAATETNEKLFF
CDR3nt: TGTGCCAGCAGCCCCGCCGCCACGGAAACTAATGAAAAACTGTTTTTT

abundance: few
j_gene: TRBJ1-5
v_gene: TRBV6-2/TRBV6-3
d_gene: TRBD1
CDR3aa: CASTRGQPGMPQHF
CDR3nt: TGTGCCAGCACCAGGGGACAGCCCGGCATGCCCCAGCATTTT

abundance: few
j_gene: TRBJ2-3
v_gene: TRBV9
d_gene: -
CDR3aa: CASSADQDTQYF
CDR3nt: TGTGCCAGCAGCGCCGACCAAGATACGCAGTATTTT

abundance: few
j_gene: TRBJ1-1
v_gene: TRBV12-3/TRBV12-4
d_gene: -
CDR3aa: CASTIHLNTEAFF
CDR3nt: TGTGCCAGCACCATTCACCTGAACACTGAAGCTTTCTTT

abundance: few
j_gene: TRBJ2-3
v_gene: TRBV7-3
d_gene: TRBD1
CDR3aa: CASSSYKGQPSTDTQYF
CDR3nt: TGTGCCAGCAGCTCCTACAAGGGACAGCCTAGCACAGATACGCAGTATTTT

abundance: -
j_gene: TRBJ2-2
v_gene: TRBV5-1
d_gene: -
CDR3aa: CASSLSTGDTGELFF
CDR3nt: TGCGCCAGCAGCTTGTCTACGGGGGACACCGGGGAGCTGTTTTTT

abundance: few
j_gene: TRBJ1-2
v_gene: TRBV7-2
d_gene: TRBD1
CDR3aa: CASRYPGQGDYGYTF
CDR3nt: TGTGCCAGCAGATATCCGGGACAGGGGGACTATGGCTACACCTTC

abundance: many
j_gene: TRBJ2-7
v_gene: TRBV5-1
d_gene: -
CDR3aa: CASSDPGGHEEQYF
CDR3nt: TGCGCCAGCAGCGACCCGGGGGGCCACGAGGAGCAGTACTTC

abundance: many
j_gene: TRBJ2-5
v_gene: TRBV4-3
d_gene: -
CDR3aa: CASSQEPGPGGTQYF
CDR3nt: TGCGCCAGCAGCCAAGAACCGGGACCTGGGGGGACCCAGTACTTC

abundance: few
j_gene: TRBJ1-2
v_gene: TRBV20-1
d_gene: TRBD1
CDR3aa: CSARDPRTGPNYGYTF
CDR3nt: TGCAGTGCTAGAGACCCGAGGACAGGCCCTAACTATGGCTACACCTTC

abundance: many
j_gene: TRBJ1-5
v_gene: TRBV4-1
d_gene: -
CDR3aa: CASSQDGLSNQPQHF
CDR3nt: TGCGCCAGCAGCCAAGATGGTTTGAGCAATCAGCCCCAGCATTTT

abundance: -
j_gene: TRBJ2-2
v_gene: TRBV7-3
d_gene: -
CDR3aa: CASSILADTGELFF
CDR3nt: TGTGCCAGCAGCATTTTGGCGGACACCGGGGAGCTGTTTTTT

abundance: few
j_gene: TRBJ2-1
v_gene: TRBV5-1
d_gene: -
CDR3aa: CASSVGQTYNEQFF
CDR3nt: TGCGCCAGCAGTGTAGGGCAAACGTACAATGAGCAGTTCTTC

abundance: -
j_gene: TRBJ1-5
v_gene: TRBV10-3
d_gene: -
CDR3aa: CAISPQGDNQPQHF
CDR3nt: TGTGCCATCTCCCCGCAGGGCGACAATCAGCCCCAGCATTTT

abundance: few
j_gene: TRBJ1-1
v_gene: TRBV5-1
d_gene: -
CDR3aa: CASSFAGVGTEAFF
CDR3nt: TGCGCCAGCAGCTTCGCGGGGGTGGGGACTGAAGCTTTCTTT

abundance: few
j_gene: TRBJ2-1
v_gene: TRBV7-9
d_gene: TRBD1
CDR3aa: CASSRSEPGTGGNEQFF
CDR3nt: TGTGCCAGCAGCAGATCCGAACCCGGGACAGGGGGAAATGAGCAGTTCTTC

abundance: -
j_gene: TRBJ2-3
v_gene: TRBV4-1
d_gene: TRBD2
CDR3aa: CASSQDLAGESTDTQYF
CDR3nt: TGCGCCAGCAGCCAAGATTTAGCGGGGGAAAGCACAGATACGCAGTATTTT

abundance: -
j_gene: TRBJ1-4
v_gene: TRBV5-4
d_gene: -
CDR3aa: CASSGPGSEGEKLFF
CDR3nt: TGTGCCAGCAGCGGTCCGGGCTCAGAGGGGGAAAAACTGTTTTTT

abundance: many
j_gene: TRBJ1-1
v_gene: TRBV7-2
d_gene: -
CDR3aa: CASSSGPAAEAFF
CDR3nt: TGTGCCAGCAGCTCCGGGCCGGCAGCTGAAGCTTTCTTT

abundance: -
j_gene: TRBJ2-7
v_gene: TRBV20-1
d_gene: -
CDR3aa: CSASQGVLAGAPYEQYF
CDR3nt: TGCAGTGCTAGTCAGGGGGTGTTGGCGGGGGCCCCCTACGAGCAGTACTTC

abundance: many
j_gene: TRBJ1-1
v_gene: TRBV7-6
d_gene: -
CDR3aa: CASSLAVGPDTEAFF
CDR3nt: TGTGCCAGCAGCTTAGCGGTAGGGCCGGACACTGAAGCTTTCTTT

abundance: many
j_gene: TRBJ1-2
v_gene: TRBV24-1
d_gene: -
CDR3aa: CATSVDRAYGYTF
CDR3nt: TGTGCCACCAGTGTAGACAGAGCCTATGGCTACACCTTC

abundance: -
j_gene: TRBJ1-4
v_gene: TRBV5-1
d_gene: -
CDR3aa: CASSLEGLTEKLFF
CDR3nt: TGCGCCAGCAGCTTGGAGGGCTTGACTGAAAAACTGTTTTTT

abundance: -
j_gene: TRBJ1-4
v_gene: TRBV5-1
d_gene: -
CDR3aa: CASSNLPATNEKLFF
CDR3nt: TGCGCCAGCAGTAATTTGCCCGCAACTAATGAAAAACTGTTTTTT